This T cell receptor beta chain originates from a study of regulatory T cells in long-lasting Graves disease. Time point reported: persistent/refractory GD, antithyroid drugs over 5 years with positive TRAb. PBMC RNA was the source of the TCR library. Around 9.1 milliliters of peripheral blood were drawn into EDTA tubes. General study findings and limits: More public clonotypes were shared by persistent patients (about 2,700) than by new patients (approximately 1,000). Among samples with persistent disease, TRBV28, TRBJ1-2 and TRBJ2-5 were favored.

Concerning this clonotype itself: Its antigen remains unidentified.

Germline CDR1 is SGHNT and CDR2 is YENEEA. The CDR3 runs to 15 residues. V shed 2 bases, J shed 8 bases, and the junction held 8 bases outside the gene matches. Through Arm-PCR of CDR3 regions and iRepertoire HTBI primers, TCR beta libraries were built. Methods used by the authors: The study identified under 80 TRBV and more than 11 TRBJ segments across samples. Each CDR3 protein gets one entry after TCRdb re-called the multiplex PCR reads with MiXCR. TCRdb, rather than the study authors, made the V and J calls. The repertoire has roughly 470,000 distinct CDR3 sequences, roughly 20% of them found once; the top ten carry 7.8%.

Sequencing used peripheral blood mononuclear cells (PBMCs), obtained when the disease was refractory, from a patient treated with antithyroid drugs. The TCR sequence derives from a female donor with Graves disease. The genes are TRBV11-3 and TRBJ2-1; 8 nucleotides match TRBD2. The CDR3 reads CASSLRGLGYDEQFF. As DNA, the CDR3 is TGTGCCAGCAGCTTAAGGGGACTAGGATACGATGAGCAGTTCTTC.